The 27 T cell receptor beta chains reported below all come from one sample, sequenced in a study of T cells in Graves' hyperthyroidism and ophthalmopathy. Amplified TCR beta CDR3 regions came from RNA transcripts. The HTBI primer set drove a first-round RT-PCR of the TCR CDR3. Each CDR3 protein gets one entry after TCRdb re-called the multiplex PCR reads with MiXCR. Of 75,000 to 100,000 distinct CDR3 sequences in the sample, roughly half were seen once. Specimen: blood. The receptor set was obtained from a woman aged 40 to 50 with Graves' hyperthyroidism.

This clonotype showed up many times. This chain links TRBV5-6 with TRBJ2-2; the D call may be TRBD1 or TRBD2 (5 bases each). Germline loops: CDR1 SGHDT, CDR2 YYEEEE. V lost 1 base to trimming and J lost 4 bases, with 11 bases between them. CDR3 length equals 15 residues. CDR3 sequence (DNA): TGTGCCAGCAGCTTGACCGGGACGGGCACCGGGGAGCTGTTTTTT. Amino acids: CASSLTGTGTGELFF.

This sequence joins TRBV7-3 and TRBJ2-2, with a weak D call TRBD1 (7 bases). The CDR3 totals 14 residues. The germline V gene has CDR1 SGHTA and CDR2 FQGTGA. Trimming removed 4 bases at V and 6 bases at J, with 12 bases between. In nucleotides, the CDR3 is TGTGCCAGCAGCTCCACAGGGGAGGCCGGGGAGCTGTTTTTT. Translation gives CASSSTGEAGELFF.

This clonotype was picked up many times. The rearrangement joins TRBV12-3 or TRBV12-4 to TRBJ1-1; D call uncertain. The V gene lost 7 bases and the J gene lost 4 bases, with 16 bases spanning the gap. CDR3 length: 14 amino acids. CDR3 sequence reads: CASTPTLEGTEAFF. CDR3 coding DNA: TGTGCCAGCACCCCAACCCTTGAGGGCACTGAAGCTTTCTTT.

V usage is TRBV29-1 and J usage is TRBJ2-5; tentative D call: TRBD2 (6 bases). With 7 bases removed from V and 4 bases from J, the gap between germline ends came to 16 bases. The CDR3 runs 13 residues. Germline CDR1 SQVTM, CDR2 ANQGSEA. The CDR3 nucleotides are TGCAGCGCCGGAGGGTGGCGGGGAGAGACCCAGTACTTC. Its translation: CSAGGWRGETQYF.

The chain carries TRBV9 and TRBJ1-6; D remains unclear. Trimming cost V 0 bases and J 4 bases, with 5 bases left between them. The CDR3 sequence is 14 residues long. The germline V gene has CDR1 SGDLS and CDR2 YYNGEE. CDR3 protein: CASSVAQYNSPLHF. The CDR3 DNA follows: TGTGCCAGCAGCGTAGCACAGTATAATTCACCCCTCCACTTT.

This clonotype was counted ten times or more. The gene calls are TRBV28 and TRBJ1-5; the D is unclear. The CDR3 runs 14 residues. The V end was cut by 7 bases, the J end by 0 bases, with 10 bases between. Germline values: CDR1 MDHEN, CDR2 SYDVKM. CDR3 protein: CASKKSYSNQPQHF. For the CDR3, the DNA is TGTGCCAGCAAAAAGTCTTATAGCAATCAGCCCCAGCATTTT. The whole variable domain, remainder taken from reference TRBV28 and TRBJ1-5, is DVKVTQSSRYLVKRTGEKVFLECVQDMDHENMFWYRQDPGLGLRLIYFSYDVKMKEKGDIPEGYSVSREKKERFSLILESASTNQTSMYLCASKKSYSNQPQHFGDGTRLSIL.

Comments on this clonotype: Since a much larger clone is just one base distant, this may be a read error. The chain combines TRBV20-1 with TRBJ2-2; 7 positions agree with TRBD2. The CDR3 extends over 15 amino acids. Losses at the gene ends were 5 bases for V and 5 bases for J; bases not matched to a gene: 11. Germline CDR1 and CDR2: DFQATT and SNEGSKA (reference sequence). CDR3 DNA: TGCAGTGCTGAACTGGGCGGGAGTCGAACCGGGGAGCTGTTTTTT. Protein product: CSAELGGSRTGELFF.

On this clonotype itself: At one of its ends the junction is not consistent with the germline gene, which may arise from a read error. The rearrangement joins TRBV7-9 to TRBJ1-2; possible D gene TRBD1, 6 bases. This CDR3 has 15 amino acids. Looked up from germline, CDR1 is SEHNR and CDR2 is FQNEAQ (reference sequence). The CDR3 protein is CASSQILGGTYGYTF. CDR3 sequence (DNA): TGCGCCAGCAGCCAAATTTTAGGGGGGACCTATGGCTACACCTTC.

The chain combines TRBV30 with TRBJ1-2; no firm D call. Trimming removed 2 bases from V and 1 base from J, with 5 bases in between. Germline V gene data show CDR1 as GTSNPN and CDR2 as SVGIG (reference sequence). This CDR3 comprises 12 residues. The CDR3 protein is CAWSWGNYGYTF. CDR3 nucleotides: TGTGCCTGGAGTTGGGGTAACTATGGCTACACCTTC. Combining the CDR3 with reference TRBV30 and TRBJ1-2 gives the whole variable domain SQTIHQWPATLVQPVGSPLSLECTVEGTSNPNLYWYRQAAGRGLQLLFYSVGIGQISSEVPQNLSASRPQDRQFILSSKKLLLSDSGFYLCAWSWGNYGYTFGSGTRLTVV.

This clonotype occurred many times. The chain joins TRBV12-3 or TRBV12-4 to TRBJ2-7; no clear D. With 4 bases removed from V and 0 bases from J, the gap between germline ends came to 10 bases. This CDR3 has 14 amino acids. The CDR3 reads CASSSGGNSYEQYF. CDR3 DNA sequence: TGTGCCAGCAGTTCCGGTGGAAACTCCTACGAGCAGTACTTC.

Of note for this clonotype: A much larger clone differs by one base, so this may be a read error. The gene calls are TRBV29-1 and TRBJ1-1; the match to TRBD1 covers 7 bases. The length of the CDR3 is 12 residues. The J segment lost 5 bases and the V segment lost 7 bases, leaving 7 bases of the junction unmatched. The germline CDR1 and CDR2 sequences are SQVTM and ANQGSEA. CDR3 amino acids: CSARDSATEAFF. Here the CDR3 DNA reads TGCAGCGCGCGGGACAGTGCAACTGAAGCTTTCTTT. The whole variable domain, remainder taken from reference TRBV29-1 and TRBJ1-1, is SAVISQKPSRDICQRGTSLTIQCQVDSQVTMMFWYRQQPGQSLTLIATANQGSEATYESGFVIDKFPISRPNLTFSTLTVSNMSPEDSSIYLCSARDSATEAFFGQGTRLTVV.

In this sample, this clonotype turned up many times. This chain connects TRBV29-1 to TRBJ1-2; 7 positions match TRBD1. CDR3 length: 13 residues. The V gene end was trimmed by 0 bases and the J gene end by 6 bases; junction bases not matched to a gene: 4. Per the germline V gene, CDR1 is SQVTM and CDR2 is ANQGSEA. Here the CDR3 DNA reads TGCAGCGTTGAAGATCAAGGGGGCGATGGCTACACCTTC. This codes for CSVEDQGGDGYTF.

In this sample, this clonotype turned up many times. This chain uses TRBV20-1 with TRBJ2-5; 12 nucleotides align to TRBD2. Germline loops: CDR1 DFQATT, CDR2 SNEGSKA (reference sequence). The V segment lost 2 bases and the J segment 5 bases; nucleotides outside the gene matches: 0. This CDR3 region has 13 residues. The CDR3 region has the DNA TGCAGTGCTAGACTAGCGGGAGGGGAGACCCAGTACTTC. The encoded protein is CSARLAGGETQYF.

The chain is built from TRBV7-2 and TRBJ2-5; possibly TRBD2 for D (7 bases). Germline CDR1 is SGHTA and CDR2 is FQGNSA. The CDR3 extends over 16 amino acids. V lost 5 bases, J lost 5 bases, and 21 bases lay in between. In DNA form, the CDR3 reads TGTGCCAGCAGCAATTGGGGCCGAGGGGGGGGTGAGACCCAGTACTTC. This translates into CASSNWGRGGGETQYF.

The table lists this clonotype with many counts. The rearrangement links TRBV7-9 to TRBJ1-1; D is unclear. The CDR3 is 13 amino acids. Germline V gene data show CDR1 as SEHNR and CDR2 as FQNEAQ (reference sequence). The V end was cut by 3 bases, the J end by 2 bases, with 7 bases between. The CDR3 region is CASSFYSNTEAFF. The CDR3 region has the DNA TGTGCCAGCAGCTTTTACAGTAACACTGAAGCTTTCTTT. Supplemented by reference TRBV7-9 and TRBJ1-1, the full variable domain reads DTGVSQNPRHKITKRGQNVTFRCDPISEHNRLYWYRQTLGQGPEFLTYFQNEAQLEKSRLLSDRFSAERPKGSFSTLEIQRTEQGDSAMYLCASSFYSNTEAFFGQGTRLTVV.

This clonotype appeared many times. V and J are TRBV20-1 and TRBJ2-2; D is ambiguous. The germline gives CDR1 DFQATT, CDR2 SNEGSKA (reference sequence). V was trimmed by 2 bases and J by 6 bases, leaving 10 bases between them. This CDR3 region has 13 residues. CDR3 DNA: TGCAGTGCTAGATTCTTTAACGCCGGGGAGCTGTTTTTT. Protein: CSARFFNAGELFF.

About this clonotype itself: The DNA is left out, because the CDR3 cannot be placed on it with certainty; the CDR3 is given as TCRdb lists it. The CDR3 loop is CASSFYICSAPGTGRTEAFF. The chain uses TRBV11-1 and TRBJ1-1; the table's TRBD1 call for D was not verified on the DNA. Termini included, the CDR3 measures 20 amino acids. Germline V gene data show CDR1 as SGHAT and CDR2 as FQDESV (reference sequence).

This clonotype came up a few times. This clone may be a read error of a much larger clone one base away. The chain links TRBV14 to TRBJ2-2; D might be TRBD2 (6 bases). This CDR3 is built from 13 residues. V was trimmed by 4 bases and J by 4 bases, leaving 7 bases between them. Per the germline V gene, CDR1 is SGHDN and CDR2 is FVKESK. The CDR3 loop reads CASSRGITGELFF. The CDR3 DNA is TGTGCCAGCAGCCGCGGGATCACCGGGGAGCTGTTTTTT.

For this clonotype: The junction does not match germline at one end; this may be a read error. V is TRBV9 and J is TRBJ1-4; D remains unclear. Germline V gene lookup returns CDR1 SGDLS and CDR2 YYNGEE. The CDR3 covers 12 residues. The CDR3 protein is CASSRRDEKLLF. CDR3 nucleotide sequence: TGTGCCAGCAGCCGACGCGATGAGAAACTGTTATTT.

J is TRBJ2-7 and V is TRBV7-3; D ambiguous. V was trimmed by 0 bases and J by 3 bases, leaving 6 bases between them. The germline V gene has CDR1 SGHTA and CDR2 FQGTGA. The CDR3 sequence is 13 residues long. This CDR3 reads CASSLTAHYEQYF. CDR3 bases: TGTGCCAGCAGCTTAACAGCCCACTACGAGCAGTACTTC.

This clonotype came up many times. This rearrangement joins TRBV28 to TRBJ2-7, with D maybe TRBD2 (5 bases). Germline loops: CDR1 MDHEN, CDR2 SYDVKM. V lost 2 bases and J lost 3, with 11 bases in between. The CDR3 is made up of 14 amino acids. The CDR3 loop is CASSLAGPHYEQYF. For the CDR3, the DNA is TGTGCCAGCAGTTTAGCGGGTCCCCACTACGAGCAGTACTTC.

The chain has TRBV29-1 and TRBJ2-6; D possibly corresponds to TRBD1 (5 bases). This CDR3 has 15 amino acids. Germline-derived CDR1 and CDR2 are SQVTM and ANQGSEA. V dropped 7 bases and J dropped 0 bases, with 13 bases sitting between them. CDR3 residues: CSASSRDSGANVLTF. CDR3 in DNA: TGCAGCGCCAGTAGCAGGGACTCTGGGGCCAACGTCCTGACTTTC. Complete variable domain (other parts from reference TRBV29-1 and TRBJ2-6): SAVISQKPSRDICQRGTSLTIQCQVDSQVTMMFWYRQQPGQSLTLIATANQGSEATYESGFVIDKFPISRPNLTFSTLTVSNMSPEDSSIYLCSASSRDSGANVLTFGAGSRLTVL.

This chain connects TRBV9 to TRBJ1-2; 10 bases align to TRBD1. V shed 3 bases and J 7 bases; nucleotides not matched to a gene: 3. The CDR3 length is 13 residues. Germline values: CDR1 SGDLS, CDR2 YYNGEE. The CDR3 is CASSGTGGGGYTF. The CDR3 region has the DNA TGTGCCAGCAGCGGGACAGGGGGAGGTGGCTACACCTTC.

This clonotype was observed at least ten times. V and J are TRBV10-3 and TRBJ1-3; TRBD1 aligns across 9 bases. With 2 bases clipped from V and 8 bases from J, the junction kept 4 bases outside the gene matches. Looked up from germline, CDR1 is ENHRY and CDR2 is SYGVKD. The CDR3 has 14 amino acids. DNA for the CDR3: TGTGCCATCAGTGAGGGGGGGGACAGGGACACCATATATTTT. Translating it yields CAISEGGDRDTIYF.

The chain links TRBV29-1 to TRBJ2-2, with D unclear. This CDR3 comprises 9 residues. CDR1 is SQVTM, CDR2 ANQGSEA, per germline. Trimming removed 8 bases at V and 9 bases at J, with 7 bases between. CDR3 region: CSINRELFF. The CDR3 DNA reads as TGCAGCATAAACAGGGAGCTGTTTTTT.

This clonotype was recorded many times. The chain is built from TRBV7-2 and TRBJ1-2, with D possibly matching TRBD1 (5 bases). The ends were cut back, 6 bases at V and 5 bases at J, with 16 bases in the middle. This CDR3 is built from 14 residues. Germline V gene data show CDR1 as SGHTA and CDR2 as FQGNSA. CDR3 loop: CASSLSPAGYGYTF. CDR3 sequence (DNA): TGTGCCAGCAGTTTGAGCCCCGCAGGGTATGGCTACACCTTC.

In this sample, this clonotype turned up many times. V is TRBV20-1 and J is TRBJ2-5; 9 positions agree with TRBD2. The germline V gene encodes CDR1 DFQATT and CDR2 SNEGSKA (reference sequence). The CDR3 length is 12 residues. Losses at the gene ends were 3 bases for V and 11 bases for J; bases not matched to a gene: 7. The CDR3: CSASGLARPQYF. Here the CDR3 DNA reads TGCAGTGCTAGTGGACTAGCGAGACCTCAGTACTTC.